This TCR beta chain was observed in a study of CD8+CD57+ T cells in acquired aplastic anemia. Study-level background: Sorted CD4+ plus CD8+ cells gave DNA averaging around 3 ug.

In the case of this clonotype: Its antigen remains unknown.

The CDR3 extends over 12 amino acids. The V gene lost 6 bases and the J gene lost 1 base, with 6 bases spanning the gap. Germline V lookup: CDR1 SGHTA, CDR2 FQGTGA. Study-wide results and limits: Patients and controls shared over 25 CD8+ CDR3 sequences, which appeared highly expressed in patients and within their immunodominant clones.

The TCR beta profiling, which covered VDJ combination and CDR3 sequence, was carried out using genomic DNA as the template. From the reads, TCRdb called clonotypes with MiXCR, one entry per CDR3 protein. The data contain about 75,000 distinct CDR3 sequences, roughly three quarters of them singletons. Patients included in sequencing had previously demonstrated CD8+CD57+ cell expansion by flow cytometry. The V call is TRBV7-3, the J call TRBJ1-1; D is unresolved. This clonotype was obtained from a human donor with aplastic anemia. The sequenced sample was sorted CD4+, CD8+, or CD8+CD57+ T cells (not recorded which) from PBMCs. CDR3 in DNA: TGTGCCAGCAGTACGAGGAACACTGAAGCTTTCTTT. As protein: CASSTRNTEAFF. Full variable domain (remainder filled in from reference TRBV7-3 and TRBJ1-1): GAGVSQTPSNKVTEKGKYVELRCDPISGHTALYWYRQSLGQGPEFLIYFQGTGAADDSGLPNDRFFAVRPEGSVSTLKIQRTERGDSAVYLCASSTRNTEAFFGQGTRLTVV.